This T cell receptor beta chain comes out of a study of CD8+CD57+ T cells in acquired aplastic anemia. All patients picked for sequencing had shown, by flow cytometry, an expansion of CD8+CD57+ cells. Among the patients, all had severe acquired aplastic anemia. By the time of blood sampling, patients had still received no therapy. The ends were cut back, 6 bases at V and 0 bases at J, with 12 bases in the middle. The CDR3 covers 15 residues. Findings of the study overall: Sharing between patients and controls was observed for over 25 CD8+ CDR3 sequences.

Profiling that covered TCR beta VDJ and CDR3 relied on genomic DNA as its template. One entry per CDR3 protein, called by TCRdb with MiXCR from the reads. The data contain about 160,000 distinct CDR3 sequences, roughly 50% of them seen just once; the ten biggest clones take up roughly 3.2%. There are many counts of this clonotype. The antigen remains unidentified. The source material was sorted CD4+, CD8+, or CD8+CD57+ T cells (not recorded which) from PBMCs. V gene TRBV12-3 or TRBV12-4 combines with J gene TRBJ1-5; D unresolved. The clonotype was recovered from a human donor with aplastic anemia. The DNA of the CDR3 is TGTGCCAGCAGCCATTCAGGAGATAGCAATCAGCCCCAGCATTTT. Protein product: CASSHSGDSNQPQHF.